The 14 T cell receptor beta chains in this list originate from one sample, sequenced in a study of regulatory T cells in long-lasting Graves disease. Time point indicated: persistent/refractory GD, antithyroid drugs over 5 years with positive TRAb. Isolated PBMC RNA provided the starting material for the TCR library. According to the study, TCR beta libraries were built with iRepertoire HTBI primers and CDR3-region Arm-PCR. TCRdb recomputed calls from the multiplex PCR reads with MiXCR, one row per CDR3 protein. The repertoire holds 430,000 or so distinct CDR3 sequences, with roughly 21% as singletons. The source was peripheral blood mononuclear cells (PBMCs), collected when the disease was refractory, from a patient treated with antithyroid drugs. The receptors here all came from a female donor with Graves disease.

The chain joins TRBV2 to TRBJ1-5; maybe TRBD1 (5 bases). Germline-derived CDR1 and CDR2 are SNHLY and FYNNEI. V dropped 4 bases and J dropped 3 bases, with 16 bases sitting between them. The CDR3 runs 16 residues. The CDR3 DNA reads TGTGCCAGCAGTGTGCAGGGAATGACGGTCAATCAGCCCCAGCATTTT. Translation: CASSVQGMTVNQPQHF.

In DNA form, the CDR3 reads TGCAGTGCTAGAGATAGGGGACTAGCGGGAGTAAATGAGCAGTTCTTC. Amino acids: CSARDRGLAGVNEQFF. The rearrangement uses TRBV20-1 and TRBJ2-1; 14 bases align to TRBD2. V trimming: 0 bases; J trimming: 7 bases; junction bases outside the gene matches: 5. Germline assignment: CDR1 DFQATT and CDR2 SNEGSKA (reference sequence). This CDR3 region has 16 residues.

There are many counts of this clonotype. J is TRBJ2-2 and V is TRBV2; 7 bases are a match to TRBD2. This CDR3 is 17 amino acids long. The germline V gene has CDR1 SNHLY and CDR2 FYNNEI. The V and J ends lost 7 bases and 5 bases, in that order; junction bases with no gene match: 16. CDR3 amino acids: CASKTIPPGLPTGELFF. The CDR3 DNA sequence: TGTGCCAGCAAAACCATCCCCCCGGGACTACCAACCGGGGAGCTGTTTTTT.

V gene TRBV19 combines with J gene TRBJ1-4; D ambiguous. Germline CDR1 reads LNHDA; CDR2 reads SQIVND (reference sequence). The CDR3 extends over 16 amino acids. With 7 bases removed from V and 0 bases from J, the gap between germline ends came to 15 bases. DNA of the CDR3: TGTGCCAGTACCCTTTCTACGGGATCAACTAATGAAAAACTGTTTTTT. Protein sequence: CASTLSTGSTNEKLFF.

This clonotype was counted ten times or more. The CDR3 DNA is TGCAGCGTTGGTTCACGGACTATCACAGACGAGCAGTACTTC. Protein sequence: CSVGSRTITDEQYF. The rearrangement joins TRBV29-1 to TRBJ2-7; possible D gene TRBD2, 6 bases. CDR1 SQVTM and CDR2 ANQGSEA come from the germline V gene. This CDR3 comprises 14 residues. The V end was cut by 4 bases, the J end by 5 bases, with 18 bases between.

This clonotype was recorded many times. The rearrangement uses TRBV27 and TRBJ2-4; D may be TRBD1 (6 bases). Germline assignment: CDR1 MNHEY and CDR2 SMNVEV (reference sequence). V dropped 0 bases and J dropped 6 bases, with 12 bases sitting between them. The CDR3 extends over 15 amino acids. The DNA for the CDR3 is TGTGCCAGCAGTTTATCGACGAGACAGGCAAACATTCAGTACTTC. Protein product: CASSLSTRQANIQYF.

This chain uses TRBV7-9 with TRBJ1-2; 7 nucleotides agree with TRBD1. Unmatched junction bases numbered 17, after V lost 5 bases and J lost 8 bases. The germline CDR1 and CDR2 sequences are SEHNR and FQNEAQ (reference sequence). The CDR3 length is 16 residues. CDR3 amino acids: CASSPTGDRQRKGYTF. Here the CDR3 DNA reads TGTGCCAGCAGCCCCACGGGGGACAGACAAAGAAAGGGCTACACCTTC.

There are many counts of this clonotype. The genes are TRBV6-1 and TRBJ2-2; D ambiguous. Per germline, CDR1 MNHNS and CDR2 SASEGT. V was shortened by 10 bases and J by 3 bases, with 15 bases between the two germline ends. The CDR3 spans 14 residues. Written as DNA, the CDR3 is TGTGCCACCAAGGAGCTGGCGGACACCGGGGAGCTGTTTTTT. Its protein is CATKELADTGELFF.

Many counts were recorded for this clonotype. The chain employs TRBV4-2 and TRBJ2-5, with a tentative D call TRBD1 (6 bases). V was clipped by 4 bases and J by 0 bases, with 12 bases between them. Germline loops: CDR1 LGHNA, CDR2 YNFKEQ. The CDR3 is 15 residues long. CDR3 amino acids: CASSRIGQNQETQYF. The CDR3 coding sequence is TGTGCCAGCAGCCGAATTGGACAGAACCAAGAGACCCAGTACTTC.

This clonotype was counted many times. The chain is built from TRBV11-2 and TRBJ2-7; 9 bases fit TRBD1. V shed 5 bases, J shed 5 bases, and the junction held 10 bases outside the gene matches. The CDR3 length is 15 residues. CDR1 and CDR2 from the germline V gene are SGHAT and FQNNGV. The DNA for the CDR3 is TGTGCCAGCAGCCCCATCCGGGACAGGGACAACGAGCAGTACTTC. Its translation: CASSPIRDRDNEQYF. Drawing the rest from reference TRBV11-2 and TRBJ2-7, the complete variable domain is EAGVAQSPRYKIIEKRQSVAFWCNPISGHATLYWYQQILGQGPKLLIQFQNNGVVDDSQLPKDRFSAERLKGVDSTLKIQPAKLEDSAVYLCASSPIRDRDNEQYFGPGTRLTVT.

CDR3 loop: CASSMVRTLGEQFF. Written as DNA, the CDR3 is TGTGCCAGTAGTATGGTCAGGACTCTAGGTGAGCAGTTCTTC. The chain uses TRBV19 and TRBJ2-1, with D perhaps TRBD2 (5 bases). With 3 bases removed from V and 9 bases from J, the gap between germline ends came to 15 bases. Germline V gene data show CDR1 as LNHDA and CDR2 as SQIVND (reference sequence). There are 14 residues in the CDR3.

This clonotype showed up many times. The chain links TRBV2 to TRBJ2-7, with 10 nucleotides matching TRBD2. The CDR3 is 13 residues long. V shed 10 bases and J 2 bases; nucleotides not matched to a gene: 5. From germline, CDR1 is SNHLY and CDR2 FYNNEI. Here the CDR3 reads CATHSGRTYEQYF. The DNA of the CDR3 is TGTGCCACCCATAGCGGGAGGACCTACGAGCAGTACTTC.

Ten or more counts support this clonotype. This chain connects TRBV7-3 to TRBJ2-2, with 8 nucleotides matching TRBD1. The CDR3 sequence is 16 residues long. Germline values: CDR1 SGHTA, CDR2 FQGTGA. V shed 0 bases and J 3 bases; nucleotides not matched to a gene: 3. CDR3 sequence: CASSLTGTGDTGELFF. CDR3 nucleotides: TGTGCCAGCAGCTTAACTGGGACAGGCGACACCGGGGAGCTGTTTTTT. Looking up the rest from reference TRBV7-3 and TRBJ2-2 gives the full variable domain: GAGVSQTPSNKVTEKGKYVELRCDPISGHTALYWYRQSLGQGPEFLIYFQGTGAADDSGLPNDRFFAVRPEGSVSTLKIQRTERGDSAVYLCASSLTGTGDTGELFFGEGSRLTVL.

This chain uses TRBV9 with TRBJ2-1; D gene ambiguous. Trimming removed 2 bases at V and 7 bases at J, with 16 bases between. The germline gives CDR1 SGDLS, CDR2 YYNGEE. This CDR3 region has 15 residues. For the CDR3, the DNA is TGTGCCAGCAGCGTCGCAACGGCAAGTCCAAATGAGCAGTTCTTC. Its protein product is CASSVATASPNEQFF.